This T cell receptor beta chain was captured by sequencing in a study of blood T cell repertoires in COVID-19. Study background: Acute-phase and convalescent COVID-19 samples originated in the United States, Italy and Spain. PBMCs, B-cell-depleted T cells, or T cells were the source of the cDNA or gDNA that made up the material.

Sequenced by immunoSEQ multiplex PCR; TCRdb stores in-frame clones only, minus some. In the table there are 450,000 to 500,000 clones, approximately 83% of which are singletons. The CDR3 is 13 amino acids. Germline V CDR1 and CDR2: SGHTA, FQGTGA. Trimming shortened V by 8 bases and J by 2 bases, and 12 bases separated the two germline ends. This receptor was identified in a human donor in a cohort sampled during active COVID-19. The sequencing input was peripheral blood. The chain is built from TRBV7-3 and TRBJ1-2; tentative D call: TRBD1 (6 bases). CDR3 coding DNA: TGTGCCAGCGCCCTAGACAGGAACTATGGCTACACCTTC. Its translation: CASALDRNYGYTF. Full variable domain (missing parts from reference TRBV7-3 and TRBJ1-2): GAGVSQTPSNKVTEKGKYVELRCDPISGHTALYWYRQSLGQGPEFLIYFQGTGAADDSGLPNDRFFAVRPEGSVSTLKIQRTERGDSAVYLCASALDRNYGYTFGSGTRLTVV.